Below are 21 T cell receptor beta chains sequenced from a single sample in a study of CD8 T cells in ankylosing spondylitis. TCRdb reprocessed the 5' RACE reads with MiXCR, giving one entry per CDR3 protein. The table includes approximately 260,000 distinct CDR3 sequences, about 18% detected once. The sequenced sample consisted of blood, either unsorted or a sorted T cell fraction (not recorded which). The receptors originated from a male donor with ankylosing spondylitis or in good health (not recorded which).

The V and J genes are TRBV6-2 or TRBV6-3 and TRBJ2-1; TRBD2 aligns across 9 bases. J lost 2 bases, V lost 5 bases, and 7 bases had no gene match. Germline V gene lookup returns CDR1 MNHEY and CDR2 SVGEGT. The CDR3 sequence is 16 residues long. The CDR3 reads CASSVTLAGPYNEQFF. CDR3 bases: TGTGCCAGCAGTGTAACTCTAGCGGGGCCCTACAATGAGCAGTTCTTC.

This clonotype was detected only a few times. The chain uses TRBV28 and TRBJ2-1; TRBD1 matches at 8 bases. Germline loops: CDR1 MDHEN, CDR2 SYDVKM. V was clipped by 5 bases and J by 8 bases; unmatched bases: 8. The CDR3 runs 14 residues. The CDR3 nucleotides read TGTGCCAGCAGTCCCAGGACAGGGAGATATGAGCAGTTCTTC. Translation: CASSPRTGRYEQFF.

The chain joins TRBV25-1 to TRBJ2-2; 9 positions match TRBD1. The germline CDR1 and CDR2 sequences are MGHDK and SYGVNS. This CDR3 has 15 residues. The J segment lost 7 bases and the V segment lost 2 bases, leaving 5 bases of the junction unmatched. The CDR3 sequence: CASSEGDRVRGELFF. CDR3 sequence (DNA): TGTGCCAGCAGTGAAGGGGACAGGGTACGCGGGGAGCTGTTTTTT. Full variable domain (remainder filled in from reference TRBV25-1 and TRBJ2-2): EADIYQTPRYLVIGTGKKITLECSQTMGHDKMYWYQQDPGMELHLIHYSYGVNSTEKGDLSSESTVSRIRTEHFPLTLESARPSHTSQYLCASSEGDRVRGELFFGEGSRLTVL.

CDR3 sequence reads: CASSGPAGPNTGELFF. CDR3 nucleotide sequence: TGTGCCAGCAGTGGCCCAGCGGGACCGAACACCGGGGAGCTGTTTTTT. The rearrangement uses TRBV6-1 and TRBJ2-2, with 7 bases aligning to TRBD2. Germline lookup yields CDR1 MNHNS and CDR2 SASEGT. The ends lost 4 bases at V and 0 bases at J; junction bases unmatched: 5. The CDR3 spans 16 residues.

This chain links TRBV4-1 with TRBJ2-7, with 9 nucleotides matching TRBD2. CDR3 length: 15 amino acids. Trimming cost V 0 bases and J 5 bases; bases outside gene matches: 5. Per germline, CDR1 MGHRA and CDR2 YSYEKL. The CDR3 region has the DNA TGCGCCAGCAGCCAAGAGGCTAGCGGGAACGACGAGCAGTACTTC. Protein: CASSQEASGNDEQYF.

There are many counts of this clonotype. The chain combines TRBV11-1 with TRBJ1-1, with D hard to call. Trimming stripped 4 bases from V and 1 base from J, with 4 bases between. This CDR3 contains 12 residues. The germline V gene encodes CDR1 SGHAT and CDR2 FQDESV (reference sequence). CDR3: CASSYANTEAFF. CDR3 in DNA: TGTGCCAGCAGCTACGCGAACACTGAAGCTTTCTTT.

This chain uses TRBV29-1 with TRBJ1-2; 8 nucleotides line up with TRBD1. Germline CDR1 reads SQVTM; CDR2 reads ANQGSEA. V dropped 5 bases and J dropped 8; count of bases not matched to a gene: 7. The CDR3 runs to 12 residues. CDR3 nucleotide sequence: TGCAGCGTTATACAGGGGGGGTACGGCTACACCTTC. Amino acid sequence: CSVIQGGYGYTF.

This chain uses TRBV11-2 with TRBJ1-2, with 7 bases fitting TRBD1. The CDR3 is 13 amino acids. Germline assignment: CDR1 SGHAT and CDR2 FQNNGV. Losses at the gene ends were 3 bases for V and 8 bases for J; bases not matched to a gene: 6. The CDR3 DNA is TGTGCCAGCAGCTTTGGGCAGGGGGACGGCTACACCTTC. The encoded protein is CASSFGQGDGYTF.

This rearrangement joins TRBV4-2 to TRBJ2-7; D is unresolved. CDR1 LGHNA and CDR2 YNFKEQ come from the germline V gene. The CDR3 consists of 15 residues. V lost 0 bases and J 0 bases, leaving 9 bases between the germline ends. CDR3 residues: CASSQDLLTSYEQYF. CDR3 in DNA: TGTGCCAGCAGCCAAGATCTTCTTACCTCCTACGAGCAGTACTTC.

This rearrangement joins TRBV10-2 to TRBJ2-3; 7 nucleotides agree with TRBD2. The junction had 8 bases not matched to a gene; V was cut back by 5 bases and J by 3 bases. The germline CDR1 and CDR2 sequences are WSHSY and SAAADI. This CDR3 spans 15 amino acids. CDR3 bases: TGCGCCAGCAGTCCCCTCGCGGGAGTAACAGATACGCAGTATTTT. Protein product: CASSPLAGVTDTQYF.

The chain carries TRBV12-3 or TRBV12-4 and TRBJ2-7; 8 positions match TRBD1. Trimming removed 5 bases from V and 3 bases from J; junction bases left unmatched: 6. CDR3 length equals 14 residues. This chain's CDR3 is CASSKQGEVYEQYF. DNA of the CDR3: TGTGCCAGCAGTAAACAGGGGGAAGTCTACGAGCAGTACTTC.

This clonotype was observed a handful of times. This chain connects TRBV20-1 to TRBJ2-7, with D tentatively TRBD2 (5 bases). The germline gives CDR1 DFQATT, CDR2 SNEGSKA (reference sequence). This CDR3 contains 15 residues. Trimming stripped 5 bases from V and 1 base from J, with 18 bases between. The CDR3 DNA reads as TGCAGTGCTCGGGATAGGAGGATGAAATCCTACGAGCAGTACTTC. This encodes CSARDRRMKSYEQYF.

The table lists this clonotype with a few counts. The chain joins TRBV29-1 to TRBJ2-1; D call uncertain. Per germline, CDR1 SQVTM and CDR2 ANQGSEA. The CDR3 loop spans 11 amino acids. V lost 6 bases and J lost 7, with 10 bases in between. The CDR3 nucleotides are TGCAGCGTCCCAGCCAGGAATGAGCAGTTCTTC. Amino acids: CSVPARNEQFF.

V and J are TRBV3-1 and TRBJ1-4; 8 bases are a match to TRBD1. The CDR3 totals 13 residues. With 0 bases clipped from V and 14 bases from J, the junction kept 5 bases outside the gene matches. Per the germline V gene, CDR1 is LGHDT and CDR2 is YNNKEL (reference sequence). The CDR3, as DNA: TGTGCCAGCAGCCAAGAGGGACAGGCCCTCCTGTTTTTT. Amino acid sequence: CASSQEGQALLFF.

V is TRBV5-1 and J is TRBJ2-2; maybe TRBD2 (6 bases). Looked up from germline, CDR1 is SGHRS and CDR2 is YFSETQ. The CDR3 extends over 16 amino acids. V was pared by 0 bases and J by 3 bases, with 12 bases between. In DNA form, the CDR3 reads TGCGCCAGCAGCTTGGATCCGGGACTGTACACCGGGGAGCTGTTTTTT. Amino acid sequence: CASSLDPGLYTGELFF.

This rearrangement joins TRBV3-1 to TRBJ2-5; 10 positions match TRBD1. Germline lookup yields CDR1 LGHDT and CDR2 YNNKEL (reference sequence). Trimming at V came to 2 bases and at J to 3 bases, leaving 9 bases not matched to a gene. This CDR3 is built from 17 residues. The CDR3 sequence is CASSQNPLTGGEETQYF. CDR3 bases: TGTGCCAGCAGCCAAAATCCACTGACAGGGGGCGAAGAGACCCAGTACTTC.

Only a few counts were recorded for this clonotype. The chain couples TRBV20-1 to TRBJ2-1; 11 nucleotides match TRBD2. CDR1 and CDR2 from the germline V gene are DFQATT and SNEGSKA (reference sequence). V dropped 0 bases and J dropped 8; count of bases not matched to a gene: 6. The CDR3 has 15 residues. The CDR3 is CSARDLLAGVYEQFF. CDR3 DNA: TGCAGTGCTAGAGATTTACTAGCGGGAGTCTATGAGCAGTTCTTC.

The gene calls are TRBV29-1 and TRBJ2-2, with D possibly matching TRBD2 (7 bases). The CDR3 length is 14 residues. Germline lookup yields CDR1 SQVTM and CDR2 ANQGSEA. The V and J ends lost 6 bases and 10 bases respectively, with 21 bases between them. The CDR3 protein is CSVGGRREEEELFF. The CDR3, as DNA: TGCAGCGTAGGGGGTCGACGGGAGGAAGAGGAGCTGTTTTTT.

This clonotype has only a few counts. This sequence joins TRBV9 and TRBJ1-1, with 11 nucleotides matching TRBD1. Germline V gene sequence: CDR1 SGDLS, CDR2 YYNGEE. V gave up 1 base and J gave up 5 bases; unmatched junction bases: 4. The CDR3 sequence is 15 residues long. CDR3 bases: TGTGCCAGCAGCGTACTGGGGACAGGGGGGACTGAAGCTTTCTTT. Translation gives CASSVLGTGGTEAFF.

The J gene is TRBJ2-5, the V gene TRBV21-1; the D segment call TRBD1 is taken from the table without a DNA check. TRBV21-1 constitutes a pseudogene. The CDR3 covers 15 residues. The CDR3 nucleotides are TGTGCCAGCCCGCCCGACAGGACGGACCAAGAGACCCAGTACTTC. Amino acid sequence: CASPPDRTDQETQYF.

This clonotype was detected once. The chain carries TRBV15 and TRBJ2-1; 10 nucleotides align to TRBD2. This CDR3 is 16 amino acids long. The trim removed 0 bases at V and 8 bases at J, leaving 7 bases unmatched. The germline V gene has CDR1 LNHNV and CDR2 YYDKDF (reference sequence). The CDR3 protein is CATSRDRASGSYEQFF. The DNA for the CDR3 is TGTGCCACCAGCAGAGATAGGGCTAGCGGGAGCTATGAGCAGTTCTTC.